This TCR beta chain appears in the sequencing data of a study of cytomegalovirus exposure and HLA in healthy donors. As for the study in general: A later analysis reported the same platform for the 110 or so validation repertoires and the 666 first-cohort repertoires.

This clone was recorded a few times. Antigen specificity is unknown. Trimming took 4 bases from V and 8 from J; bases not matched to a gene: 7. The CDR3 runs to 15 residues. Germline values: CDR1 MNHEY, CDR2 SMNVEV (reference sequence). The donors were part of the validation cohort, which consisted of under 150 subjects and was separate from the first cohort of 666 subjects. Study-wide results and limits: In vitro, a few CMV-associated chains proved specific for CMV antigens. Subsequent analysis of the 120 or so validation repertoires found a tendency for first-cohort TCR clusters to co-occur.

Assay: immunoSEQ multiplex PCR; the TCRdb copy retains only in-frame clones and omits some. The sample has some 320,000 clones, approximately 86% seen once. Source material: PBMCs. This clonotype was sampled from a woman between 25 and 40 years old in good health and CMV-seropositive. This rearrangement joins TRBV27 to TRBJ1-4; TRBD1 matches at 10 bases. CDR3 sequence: CASSSVGQGQEKLFF. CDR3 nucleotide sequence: TGTGCCAGCAGTTCGGTGGGACAGGGGCAAGAAAAACTGTTTTTT.